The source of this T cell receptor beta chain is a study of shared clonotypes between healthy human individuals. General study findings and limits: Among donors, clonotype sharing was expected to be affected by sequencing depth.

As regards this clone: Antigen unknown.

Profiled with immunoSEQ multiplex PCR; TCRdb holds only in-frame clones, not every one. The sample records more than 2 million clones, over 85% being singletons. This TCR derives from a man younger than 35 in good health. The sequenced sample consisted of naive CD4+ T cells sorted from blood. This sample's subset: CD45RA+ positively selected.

CDR3 nucleotide sequence: TGCGCCAGCAGCCGCGACGTAACAACTAATGAAAAACTGTTTTTT. This sequence encodes CASSRDVTTNEKLFF. The genes are TRBV4-1 and TRBJ1-4; no clear D gene. Germline assignment: CDR1 MGHRA and CDR2 YSYEKL. V was cut by 4 bases and J by 0 bases, with 9 bases left in between. The CDR3 extends over 15 amino acids.